Many counts were recorded for the clone carrying this T cell receptor (beta chain). Its antigen is as yet unknown. This sample was taken from a study of neurological immune-mediated disorders. Study conclusions and caveats: The most TCR clonal expansion was seen in HTLV-1-associated myelopathy, whereas the least was seen in multiple sclerosis, below the level in healthy controls. No expanded-clone CDR3 amino acid sequence recurred across subjects, suggesting private TCR-beta repertoires. Association with the multiple sclerosis repertoire cluster was not found for any clinical or MRI feature.

This CDR3 region has 13 residues. Trimming cost V 8 bases and J 3 bases, with 15 bases left between them. CDR1 and CDR2 from the germline V gene are DFQATT and SNEGSKA (reference sequence). TCRdb processed the 5' RACE reads anew with MiXCR; each CDR3 protein has one entry. Of around 65,000 distinct CDR3 sequences listed, roughly 5% were seen once; the top ten hold about 5.3%. Unsorted libraries were generated from 2 million PBMCs held at -80 degrees C. This chain links TRBV20-1 with TRBJ2-3; tentatively, D is TRBD1 (6 bases). Sequencing input: PBMCs. This clonotype originated in a human donor with multiple sclerosis. The donor label of this sample is uncertain. CDR3 nucleotide sequence: TGCAGTTTCGGGCAGGGGAATACAGATACGCAGTATTTT. Protein sequence: CSFGQGNTDTQYF.